This TCR beta chain derives from a study of beta chain features in type 1 diabetes. Broader study findings: VDJ junctions from type 1 diabetes patients carried fewer insertions and larger deletions.

CDR3 size: 14 residues. V lost 0 bases to trimming and J lost 6 bases; unmatched junction nucleotides: 5. Germline V gene lookup returns CDR1 ENHRY and CDR2 SYGVKD. On this clone itself: The target antigen is unknown.

Expressed TCRB transcripts were sequenced, since all the RNA that had been isolated was reverse transcribed. Measured with immunoSEQ multiplex PCR; TCRdb has only the in-frame clones, and not every one. In the table there are about 620,000 clones, roughly a sixth of which are singletons. Sequenced input: naive CD4+ T cells from blood. This TCR was sampled from a young man in good health. This sequence joins TRBV10-3 and TRBJ2-7, with TRBD2 identical over 7 bases. This CDR3 is CAISESGLEGEQYF. In DNA form, the CDR3 reads TGTGCCATCAGTGAGTCTGGACTAGAAGGCGAGCAGTACTTC.